This entry features one T cell receptor (beta chain) sequence. This record comes from a study of blood T cell repertoires in COVID-19. On the study more broadly: Both acute and convalescent COVID-19 samples were obtained from the United States, Italy and Spain. T cells, B-cell-depleted T cells, or PBMCs provided the cDNA or gDNA that served as material.

The CDR3 is 15 residues long. Germline CDR1 is LNHDA and CDR2 is SQIVND (reference sequence). J was trimmed by 2 bases and V by 7 bases; bases with no gene match: 7. Everyone who took part was 18 to 89 years old, and they came from 20 to 25 US areas. Participants reported their clinical history, and cohort assignment relied on those reports. Assay: immunoSEQ multiplex PCR; the TCRdb copy retains only in-frame clones and omits some. The table records around 190,000 clones, about nine tenths of them present only once. Sequencing used PBMCs or T cells enriched from blood (not recorded which). The receptor was isolated from a man aged 18 to 29 with acute COVID-19. The J gene is TRBJ2-1, the V gene TRBV19; 8 bases fit TRBD2. The CDR3 here is CASKAGGVAYNEQFF. The CDR3 nucleotides read TGTGCCAGTAAGGCCGGGGGGGTCGCCTACAATGAGCAGTTCTTC.